This T cell receptor (beta chain) is drawn from a study of shared clonotypes between healthy human individuals. Whole-study context: The cohort had a couple of women and a few men, ages 18 to 49. Study-wide results and caveats: Only blood was sampled, and tissue TCR repertoires likely differ from blood ones.

Every one of the donors was a Caucasian adult that lived in Nashville, Tennessee. As to this clone: What it recognizes is unknown.

Measured with immunoSEQ multiplex PCR; TCRdb has only the in-frame clones, and not every one. This sample has about 470,000 clones, with roughly 77% found just once. CDR3 size: 16 residues. The V gene lost 1 base and the J gene lost 5 bases, with 16 bases spanning the gap. The germline V gene encodes CDR1 MDHEN and CDR2 SYDVKM. The sequenced sample was PBMCs. This chain uses TRBV28 with TRBJ2-3; D might be TRBD1 or TRBD2, each matching 6 bases. This sequence originates from a woman aged 35 to 49 in good health. Some clones in this sample may be carry-over from other donors' samples. CDR3 in amino acids: CASSLLGPGAGDTQYF. DNA of the CDR3: TGTGCCAGCAGTTTATTGGGCCCGGGGGCGGGAGATACGCAGTATTTT. The full variable domain, in which reference TRBV28 and TRBJ2-3 provide the parts outside the CDR3, is DVKVTQSSRYLVKRTGEKVFLECVQDMDHENMFWYRQDPGLGLRLIYFSYDVKMKEKGDIPEGYSVSREKKERFSLILESASTNQTSMYLCASSLLGPGAGDTQYFGPGTRLTVL.